This passage covers 20 T cell receptor beta chains from one sample sequenced in a study of T-cell memory formation after mild COVID-19. TCRdb analysed the 5' RACE reads with MiXCR anew, one entry per CDR3 protein. Among 350,000 or so distinct CDR3 sequences listed, 20% to 25% were seen once. The specimen sequenced was PBMCs or a T cell subset sorted from them (not recorded which). These receptor sequences come from an adult woman who had mild COVID-19 (a few samples of this study predate the infection). Cell type and time point are not known.

This chain joins TRBV9 and TRBJ2-2, with D unclear. V was shortened by 0 bases and J by 7 bases, with 4 bases between the two germline ends. This CDR3 has 12 residues. The germline CDR1 and CDR2 sequences are SGDLS and YYNGEE. CDR3 loop: CASSVGVGELFF. The CDR3, as DNA: TGTGCCAGCAGCGTAGGTGTCGGGGAGCTGTTTTTT. Supplemented by reference TRBV9 and TRBJ2-2, the full variable domain reads DSGVTQTPKHLITATGQRVTLRCSPRSGDLSVYWYQQSLDQGLQFLIQYYNGEERAKGNILERFSAQQFPDLHSELNLSSLELGDSALYFCASSVGVGELFFGEGSRLTVL.

The gene calls are TRBV27 and TRBJ2-1; D possibly corresponds to TRBD1 (6 bases). Germline CDR1 reads MNHEY; CDR2 reads SMNVEV (reference sequence). The V end was cut by 0 bases, the J end by 5 bases, with 23 bases between. The CDR3 runs to 19 residues. The CDR3 loop reads CASSLSALGAAALHNEQFF. CDR3 DNA sequence: TGTGCCAGCAGTTTATCGGCTTTGGGGGCGGCCGCGCTCCACAATGAGCAGTTCTTC.

The CDR3 DNA reads as TGTGCCAGCAGCCAAGCAGTACAGGGAGAGAATGAGCAGTTCTTC. Protein sequence: CASSQAVQGENEQFF. J is TRBJ2-1 and V is TRBV3-1, with D perhaps TRBD1 (6 bases). The V end lost 1 base, the J end lost 7 bases, and 14 bases lay between the germline ends. Germline V gives CDR1 LGHDT, CDR2 YNNKEL (reference sequence). The length of the CDR3 is 15 residues.

The chain recombines TRBV7-2 with TRBJ2-4; the D gene is possibly TRBD2 (5 bases). Between the trimmed V and J ends, which lost 4 bases and 0 bases, there was a span of 10 bases. The germline gives CDR1 SGHTA, CDR2 FQGNSA. The CDR3 has 15 amino acids. The CDR3 spells CASSWGAVAKNIQYF. CDR3 sequence (DNA): TGTGCCAGCAGCTGGGGAGCGGTAGCCAAAAACATTCAGTACTTC.

The rearrangement uses TRBV4-3 and TRBJ1-2, with no clear D. This CDR3 is built from 15 residues. Germline CDR1 LGHNA, CDR2 YSLEER. With 0 bases removed from V and 4 bases from J, the gap between germline ends came to 12 bases. CDR3 in DNA: TGCGCCAGCAGCCAAGAGACGGGATCCAGCTATGGCTACACCTTC. It specifies CASSQETGSSYGYTF.

The chain recombines TRBV4-1 with TRBJ1-1; possibly TRBD1 for D (6 bases). CDR3 length: 17 residues. Between the trimmed V and J ends, which lost 2 bases and 3 bases, there was a span of 19 bases. The germline CDR1 and CDR2 sequences are MGHRA and YSYEKL. The CDR3 sequence is CASSQRISGAGDTEAFF. The CDR3 DNA reads TGCGCCAGCAGCCAAAGGATATCGGGGGCGGGGGACACTGAAGCTTTCTTT.

V usage is TRBV9 and J usage is TRBJ2-7, with 12 positions matching TRBD1. This CDR3 is 15 amino acids long. J was trimmed by 4 bases and V by 0 bases; bases with no gene match: 2. CDR1 and CDR2 (germline): SGDLS, YYNGEE. The CDR3 DNA reads as TGTGCCAGCAGCGTAGAGGGACAGGGGGCGTACGAGCAGTACTTC. Protein sequence: CASSVEGQGAYEQYF.

J is TRBJ1-5 and V is TRBV7-8; D is ambiguous. The germline V gene has CDR1 SGHVS and CDR2 FQNEAQ. The length of the CDR3 is 16 residues. V shed 4 bases and J shed 3 bases, with 16 bases lying between them. The CDR3 region is CASSSFMRRDNQPQHF. The CDR3 DNA is TGTGCCAGCAGCTCCTTCATGAGGCGAGACAATCAGCCCCAGCATTTT.

The chain joins TRBV9 to TRBJ1-1; weak D call: TRBD1 (5 bases). In germline, CDR1 is SGDLS, CDR2 YYNGEE. This CDR3 is 13 amino acids long. V gave up 6 bases and J gave up 0 bases, with 9 bases separating them. As DNA, the CDR3 is TGTGCCAGCACTAGGGGAGTGAACACTGAAGCTTTCTTT. Translation gives CASTRGVNTEAFF.

This clonotype was seen a handful of times. CDR3 protein: CASSSSGQAQGYEQYF. The CDR3 DNA is TGCGCCAGCAGCTCTTCAGGACAGGCGCAAGGCTACGAGCAGTACTTC. The chain recombines TRBV5-1 with TRBJ2-7; 7 bases fit TRBD1. This CDR3 has 16 amino acids. V gave up 3 bases and J gave up 3 bases; unmatched junction bases: 12. Germline CDR1 reads SGHRS; CDR2 reads YFSETQ.

The table lists this clonotype with a few counts. The gene calls are TRBV7-9 and TRBJ1-6, with TRBD1 identical over 7 bases. V shed 5 bases and J 10 bases; nucleotides not matched to a gene: 8. Germline assignment: CDR1 SEHNR and CDR2 FQNEAQ (reference sequence). This CDR3 is 14 amino acids long. CDR3 loop: CASSKSGGGSPLHF. CDR3 in DNA: TGTGCCAGCAGCAAGTCAGGGGGAGGATCACCCCTCCACTTT.

A few counts support this clonotype. The V and J genes are TRBV7-2 and TRBJ1-5; D is uncertain. Germline V lookup: CDR1 SGHTA, CDR2 FQGNSA. The CDR3 extends over 13 amino acids. V shed 3 bases and J shed 7 bases, with 10 bases lying between them. The CDR3 protein is CASSLETLQPQHF. The CDR3 coding sequence is TGTGCCAGCAGCTTGGAGACTTTACAGCCCCAGCATTTT.

Only a few counts were recorded for this clonotype. The chain uses TRBV11-1 and TRBJ2-1; 7 nucleotides agree with TRBD2. Germline V gives CDR1 SGHAT, CDR2 FQDESV (reference sequence). Trimming removed 5 bases from V and 8 bases from J; junction bases left unmatched: 9. There are 14 residues in the CDR3. The CDR3 DNA follows: TGTGCCAGCAGCCATCGGGGAGGGTGGCATGAGCAGTTCTTC. It encodes CASSHRGGWHEQFF.

This clonotype has only a few counts. This sequence joins TRBV10-3 and TRBJ2-1; TRBD2 aligns across 7 bases. This CDR3 is built from 15 residues. CDR1 and CDR2 (germline): ENHRY, SYGVKD. V was clipped by 4 bases and J by 0 bases; unmatched bases: 3. The CDR3 nucleotides read TGTGCCATCAGTGTCTCGGGGGGCTCCTACAATGAGCAGTTCTTC. It specifies CAISVSGGSYNEQFF.

This clonotype has just a few counts. The genes are TRBV9 and TRBJ2-1; 10 bases map to TRBD2. CDR3 length: 14 residues. Trimming cost V 2 bases and J 10 bases; bases outside gene matches: 6. CDR1 SGDLS and CDR2 YYNGEE come from the germline V gene. The CDR3 nucleotides read TGTGCCAGCAGCGTTGCTAGCGGGAGAGGGGAGCAGTTCTTC. It is translated as CASSVASGRGEQFF. The full variable domain, rest sourced from reference TRBV9 and TRBJ2-1, is DSGVTQTPKHLITATGQRVTLRCSPRSGDLSVYWYQQSLDQGLQFLIQYYNGEERAKGNILERFSAQQFPDLHSELNLSSLELGDSALYFCASSVASGRGEQFFGPGTRLTVL.

This clonotype turned up a few times. The chain joins TRBV25-1 to TRBJ2-3; D unresolved. Trimming pared 4 bases from V and 4 bases from J, leaving 6 bases between. Germline CDR1 MGHDK, CDR2 SYGVNS. The CDR3 spans 12 residues. The CDR3 spells CASSGNPDTQYF. The CDR3 DNA sequence: TGTGCCAGCAGTGGCAACCCAGATACGCAGTATTTT.

This clonotype turned up a few times. The chain uses TRBV9 and TRBJ2-2, with a tentative D call TRBD2 (5 bases). V shed 4 bases and J shed 5 bases, with 24 bases lying between them. Looked up from germline, CDR1 is SGDLS and CDR2 is YYNGEE. This CDR3 is built from 18 residues. CDR3 protein: CASSYNQAGRGETGELFF. CDR3 nucleotides: TGTGCCAGCAGCTATAACCAGGCCGGACGGGGTGAGACCGGGGAGCTGTTTTTT.

On this clonotype: The limits of the CDR3 on the DNA are not certain, so only TCRdb's listed CDR3 is given. The J gene is TRBJ2-2, the V gene TRBV23-1; TRBD1, the table's D call, lacks a check against the DNA. TRBV23-1 is marked as an open reading frame, function uncertain. Counting both end residues, the CDR3 totals 19 amino acids. The CDR3 loop reads CASSHAHTEGVSLPGSCFF.

This chain joins TRBV29-1 and TRBJ2-3; D is perhaps TRBD1 (5 bases). CDR3 length equals 10 residues. Germline-derived CDR1 and CDR2 are SQVTM and ANQGSEA. Trimming stripped 6 bases from V and 7 bases from J, with 8 bases between. The CDR3 spells CSVKGYTQYF. The CDR3 DNA is TGCAGCGTGAAGGGGTATACGCAGTATTTT.

V and J are TRBV7-2 and TRBJ2-3; D uncertain. V was cut by 1 base and J by 0 bases, with 8 bases left in between. Germline V gene sequence: CDR1 SGHTA, CDR2 FQGNSA. This CDR3 spans 15 amino acids. Written as DNA, the CDR3 is TGTGCCAGCAGCTTAGGGGCCCTAAGCACAGATACGCAGTATTTT. This translates into CASSLGALSTDTQYF.